This T cell receptor (beta chain) was captured by sequencing in a study of human T cells and chemical hapten exposure. Findings and caveats of the study: Versus controls, expanded TCRs had significantly more large CDR3 similarity clusters.

Time point specified: pre-sensitization, week 0. The treatment is: therapeutic diphenylcyclopropenone sensitization with weekly scalp DPC. Sequencing started from total RNA isolated from unfractionated whole blood. TCRdb passed the RACE reads through MiXCR, listing each CDR3 protein once. Of approximately 38,000 distinct CDR3 sequences listed, 8% to 11% are singletons. The ends were cut back, 0 bases at V and 7 bases at J, with 14 bases in the middle. The CDR3 is 14 amino acids. The germline CDR1 and CDR2 sequences are SGDLS and YYNGEE. Ten or more counts support this clonotype. As yet, its antigen is unknown.

The chain recombines TRBV9 with TRBJ2-7; tentative D call: TRBD2 (6 bases). Sequenced here: whole blood, sampled in connection with sensitization to the hapten diphenylcyclopropenone (DPC). This TCR derives from a man under 40 with alopecia areata. Some clones in this sample may be carry-over from other donors' samples. DNA of the CDR3: TGTGCCAGCAGCGTAGGGGTGGAGGGGCAAGAGCAGTACGTC. Protein: CASSVGVEGQEQYV.